Below are 10 T cell receptor beta chains sequenced from a single sample in a study of T cells in Graves' hyperthyroidism and ophthalmopathy. Amplified TCR beta CDR3 regions came from RNA transcripts. In the first-round RT-PCR of the TCR CDR3, the HTBI primer set was used. TCRdb redid the calling of the multiplex PCR reads with MiXCR, one entry per CDR3 protein. The top ten clones hold under 35% of a sample with around 690,000 distinct CDR3 sequences, less than 25% of them seen once. The sequenced material came from blood. Receptor source: a man under 40 with Graves' ophthalmopathy.

This clonotype was seen a handful of times. This chain links TRBV28 with TRBJ1-5, with D hard to call. Trimming took 5 bases from V and 7 from J, leaving 6 bases between them. CDR1 is MDHEN, CDR2 SYDVKM, per germline. The CDR3 loop spans 11 amino acids. The CDR3 region is CASSTGQPQHF. CDR3 in DNA: TGTGCCAGCAGTACCGGGCAGCCCCAGCATTTT.

This clonotype was recorded a few times. The genes are TRBV25-1 and TRBJ2-3; TRBD2 aligns across 7 bases. J was trimmed by 3 bases and V by 6 bases; bases with no gene match: 12. The CDR3 runs to 16 residues. Germline-derived CDR1 and CDR2 are MGHDK and SYGVNS. The CDR3 spells CASSPWAAGRTDTQYF. CDR3 in DNA: TGTGCCAGCAGCCCCTGGGCAGCGGGAAGAACAGATACGCAGTATTTT.

This clonotype appeared many times. The J gene is TRBJ2-7, the V gene TRBV11-2, with TRBD2 as a possible D gene (5 bases). V lost 0 bases, J lost 1 base, and 10 bases lay in between. Germline CDR1 and CDR2: SGHAT and FQNNGV. The CDR3 extends over 15 amino acids. The DNA of the CDR3 is TGTGCCAGCAGCTTAGAGGCTAGCAGTTCCTACGAGCAGTACTTC. Translation gives CASSLEASSSYEQYF.

This chain links TRBV6-1 with TRBJ2-3; 11 bases are a match to TRBD1. CDR3 length: 14 amino acids. CDR1 and CDR2 from the germline V gene are MNHNS and SASEGT. The V segment lost 6 bases and the J segment 8 bases; nucleotides outside the gene matches: 7. The CDR3 reads CASRAGTGGGTQYF. The CDR3 DNA follows: TGTGCCAGCAGGGCCGGGACAGGGGGAGGTACGCAGTATTTT.

This clonotype occurred many times. As DNA, the CDR3 is TGTGCTAGTCGGGGCGCGAACACTGAAGCTTTCTTT. Translating gives CASRGANTEAFF. This chain uses TRBV12-5 with TRBJ1-1, with D tentatively TRBD1 (5 bases). The CDR3 spans 12 residues. Germline-derived CDR1 and CDR2 are LGHNT and FRNRAP. Trimming cost V 8 bases and J 1 base, with 8 bases left between them.

This clonotype was found many times. The rearrangement links TRBV7-9 to TRBJ1-2; D gene ambiguous. The CDR3 covers 15 residues. Germline V CDR1 and CDR2: SEHNR, FQNEAQ (reference sequence). The ends were cut back, 6 bases at V and 4 bases at J, with 18 bases in the middle. The CDR3 loop reads CASSPSQWRSYGYTF. As DNA, the CDR3 is TGTGCCAGCAGTCCTTCGCAATGGAGATCCTATGGCTACACCTTC.

In regard to this clonotype: A read error may account for a junction end that differs from germline. The V and J genes are TRBV28 and TRBJ2-5; maybe TRBD1 (5 bases). Germline V lookup: CDR1 MDHEN, CDR2 SYDVKM. The CDR3 length is 15 residues. In DNA form, the CDR3 reads TGTGCCAGCAGTAAAGGGGCGGCCCTCCAAGAGGCCCAGTACTTC. Translated, it gives CASSKGAALQEAQYF.

V usage is TRBV10-2 and J usage is TRBJ2-5; D is perhaps TRBD1 or TRBD2 (5 bases each). Per germline, CDR1 WSHSY and CDR2 SAAADI. The V end was cut by 4 bases, the J end by 0 bases, with 15 bases between. The CDR3 covers 16 residues. CDR3 amino acids: CASSAVGGHHQETQYF. The CDR3 nucleotides read TGCGCCAGCAGTGCGGTTGGAGGACACCACCAAGAGACCCAGTACTTC.

This clonotype was counted at least ten times. The chain uses TRBV6-1 and TRBJ2-6, with TRBD1 identical over 9 bases. Looked up from germline, CDR1 is MNHNS and CDR2 is SASEGT. The CDR3 covers 18 residues. Trimming removed 6 bases from V and 0 bases from J; junction bases left unmatched: 9. The CDR3 sequence: CASRDPGQGSSGANVLTF. In DNA, the CDR3 is TGTGCCAGCAGGGATCCGGGACAGGGAAGCTCTGGGGCCAACGTCCTGACTTTC.

V gene TRBV6-2 or TRBV6-3 combines with J gene TRBJ2-7, with D maybe TRBD2 (6 bases). V dropped 6 bases and J dropped 7 bases, with 22 bases sitting between them. Germline V gene lookup returns CDR1 MNHEY and CDR2 SVGEGT. The CDR3 covers 15 residues. The CDR3 is CASSHPSSESGEQYF. In nucleotides, the CDR3 is TGTGCCAGCAGCCACCCCTCTAGCGAGAGTGGAGAGCAGTACTTC.